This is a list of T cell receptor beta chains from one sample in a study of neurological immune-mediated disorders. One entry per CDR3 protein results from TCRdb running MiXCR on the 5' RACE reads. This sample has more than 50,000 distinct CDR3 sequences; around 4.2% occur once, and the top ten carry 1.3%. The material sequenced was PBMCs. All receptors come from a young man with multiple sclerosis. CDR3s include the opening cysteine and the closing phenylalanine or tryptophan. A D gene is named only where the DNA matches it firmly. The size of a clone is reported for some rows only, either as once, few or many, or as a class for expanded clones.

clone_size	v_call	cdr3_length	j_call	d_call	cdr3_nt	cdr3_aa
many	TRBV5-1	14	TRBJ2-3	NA	TGCGCCAGCAGGTATGAGGGAGGAACAGATACGCAGTATTTT	CASRYEGGTDTQYF
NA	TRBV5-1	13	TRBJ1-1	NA	TGCGCCAGCAGCGTGAGGTCTGGCACTGAAGCTTTCTTT	CASSVRSGTEAFF
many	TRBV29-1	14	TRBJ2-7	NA	TGCAGCGTTGAAGACCGGGACGGAGCCTACGAGCAGTACTTC	CSVEDRDGAYEQYF
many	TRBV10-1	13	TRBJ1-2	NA	TGCGCCAGCAGTGACTCAGGGATACATGGCTACACCTTC	CASSDSGIHGYTF
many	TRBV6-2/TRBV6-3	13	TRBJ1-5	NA	TGTGCCAGCAGTTACTCGATGGCTCAGCCCCAGCATTTT	CASSYSMAQPQHF
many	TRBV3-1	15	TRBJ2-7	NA	TGTGCCAGCAGCCCAAGTTCGGGGGCTGCCTACGAGCAGTACTTC	CASSPSSGAAYEQYF
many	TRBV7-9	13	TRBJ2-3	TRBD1	TGTGCCAGCAGCGACGACAGGGCTGATACGCAGTATTTT	CASSDDRADTQYF
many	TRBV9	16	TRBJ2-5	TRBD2	TGTGCCAGCAGCGTAGATCGGGGTAGCGGGGTCGAGACCCAGTACTTC	CASSVDRGSGVETQYF
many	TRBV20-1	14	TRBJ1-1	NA	TGCAGTGCTAGAGATCTCCAATCAAACACTGAAGCTTTCTTT	CSARDLQSNTEAFF
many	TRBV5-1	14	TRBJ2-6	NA	TGCGCCACCTCATATCTCTCTGGGGCCAACGTCCTGACTTTC	CATSYLSGANVLTF
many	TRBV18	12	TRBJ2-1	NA	TGTGCCAGCTCAGCCGGGACGATCGAGCAGTTCTTC	CASSAGTIEQFF
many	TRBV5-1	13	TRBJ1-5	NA	TGCGCCAGCAGCTTAGAAGCGAATCAGCCCCAGCATTTT	CASSLEANQPQHF
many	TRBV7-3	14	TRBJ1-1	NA	TGTGCCAGCAGCTCACAGGGAAAGAACACTGAAGCTTTCTTT	CASSSQGKNTEAFF
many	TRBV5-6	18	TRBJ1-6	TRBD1	TGTGCCAGCAGCTCAACCACCGGACAGGCAATGCGTAATTCACCCCTCCACTTT	CASSSTTGQAMRNSPLHF
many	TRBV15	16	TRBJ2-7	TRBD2	TGTGCCACCAGCAGAAGCGGGGGGGCCAACTCCTACGAGCAGTACTTC	CATSRSGGANSYEQYF
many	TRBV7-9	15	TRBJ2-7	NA	TGTGCCAGCAGCTTAGGTCGGACAGCACTAGGCGAGCAGTACTTC	CASSLGRTALGEQYF
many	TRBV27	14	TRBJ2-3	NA	TGTGCCAGCACGCCAGGGAGGTATAAAGATACGCAGTATTTT	CASTPGRYKDTQYF
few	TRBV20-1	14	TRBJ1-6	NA	TGCAGTGTCCAGCCAAGCTCCTATAATTCACCCCTCAACTTT	CSVQPSSYNSPLNF
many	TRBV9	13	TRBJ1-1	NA	TGTGCCAGCAGCGTAGATGGGAACACTGAAGCTTTCTTT	CASSVDGNTEAFF
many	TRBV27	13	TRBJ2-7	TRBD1	TGTGCCAGCAGTTTCGGGACAGCCTACGAGCAGTACTTC	CASSFGTAYEQYF
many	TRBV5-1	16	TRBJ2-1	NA	TGCGCCAGCAGCTTGGATGGAGGGCTATCCTACAATGAGCAGTTCTTC	CASSLDGGLSYNEQFF
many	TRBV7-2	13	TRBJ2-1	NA	TGTGCCAGCAGCTCACGACTGATACATGAGCAGTTCTTC	CASSSRLIHEQFF
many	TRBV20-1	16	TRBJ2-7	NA	TGCAGTGCTAGGCCCCCGGGACTCCCCTTCTCCTACGAGCAGTACTTC	CSARPPGLPFSYEQYF
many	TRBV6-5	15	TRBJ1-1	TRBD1	TGTGCCAGCAGTTACGCGGGACAGGGGGCCACTGAAGCTTTCTTT	CASSYAGQGATEAFF
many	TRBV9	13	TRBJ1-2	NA	TGTGCCAGCAGCCCCGGCGGGGGCGGGGGCTACACCTTC	CASSPGGGGGYTF
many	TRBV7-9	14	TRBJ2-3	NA	TGTGCCAGCAGCTTAGGGACTCTCACAGATACGCAGTATTTT	CASSLGTLTDTQYF
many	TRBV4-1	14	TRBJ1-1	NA	TGCGCCAGCAGCCCCCCGTCGGGGGACACTGAAGCTTTCTTT	CASSPPSGDTEAFF
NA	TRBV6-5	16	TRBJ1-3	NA	TGTGCCAGCAGTTACACTGGGGTCGGCTCTGGAAACACCATATATTTT	CASSYTGVGSGNTIYF
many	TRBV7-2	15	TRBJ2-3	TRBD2	TGTGCCAGCAGCCGGACTAGCGGGGGGCCAGATACGCAGTATTTT	CASSRTSGGPDTQYF
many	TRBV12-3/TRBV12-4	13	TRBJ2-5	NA	TGTGCCAGCAGTCTACAGGGGGAGGGGACCCAGTACTTC	CASSLQGEGTQYF
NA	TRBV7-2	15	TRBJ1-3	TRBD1	TGTGCCAGCAGCGCCGACAGGGTGGAAGGAAACACCATATATTTT	CASSADRVEGNTIYF
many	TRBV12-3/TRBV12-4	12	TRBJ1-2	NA	TGTGCCAGCAGCCCAGGTAGCTATGGCTACACCTTC	CASSPGSYGYTF
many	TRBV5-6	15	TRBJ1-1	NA	TGTGCCAGCACCTACAGCGACAGACGAGGCACTGAAGCTTTCTTT	CASTYSDRRGTEAFF
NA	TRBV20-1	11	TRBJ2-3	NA	TGCAGTGTGTTAGTCCGGGATACGCAGTATTTT	CSVLVRDTQYF
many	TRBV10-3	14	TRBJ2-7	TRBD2	TGTGCCTTCGGTAGACTAGCAGTCTCCTACGAGCAGTACTTC	CAFGRLAVSYEQYF
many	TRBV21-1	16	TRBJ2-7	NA	TGTGCCAGCAGCAAAGTTTCCGGGACAGGCCACTACGAGCAGTACTTC	CASSKVSGTGHYEQYF
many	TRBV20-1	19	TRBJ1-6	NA	TGCAGTGCTAGAGAGTTAGGTGGGCAGGACGCCTCCTATAATTCACCCCTCCACTTT	CSARELGGQDASYNSPLHF
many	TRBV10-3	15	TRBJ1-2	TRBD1	TGTGCCATCACCGTCGGGACAGGATCTAACTATGGCTACACCTTC	CAITVGTGSNYGYTF
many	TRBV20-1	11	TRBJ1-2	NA	TGCAGTGCGACGGACGGCTATGGCTACACCTTC	CSATDGYGYTF
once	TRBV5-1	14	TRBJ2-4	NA	TGCGCCAGCAGCTTGGATGGAAAGACGAACATTCAGTACTTC	CASSLDGKTNIQYF
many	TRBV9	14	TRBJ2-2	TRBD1	TGTGCCAGCAGCGTAGGGCAGGGGGCCGGGGAGCTGTTTTTT	CASSVGQGAGELFF
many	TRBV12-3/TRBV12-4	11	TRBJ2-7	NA	TGTGCCAGCAGTTTAGAGTACGAGCAGTACTTC	CASSLEYEQYF
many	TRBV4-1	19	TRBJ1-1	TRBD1	TGCGCCAGCAGCCAAGATTTCAACCCGACAGGGGCCTGGGACACTGAAGCTTTCTTT	CASSQDFNPTGAWDTEAFF